This record looks at one T cell receptor beta chain sequence and its context. The sample belongs to a study of blood T cell repertoires in COVID-19. Study details: PBMCs, B-cell-depleted T cells, or T cells provided the cDNA or gDNA that made up the material.

Profiled with immunoSEQ multiplex PCR; TCRdb holds only in-frame clones, not every one. Here the sample spans tens of thousands of clones, 90% being singletons. The CDR3 covers 13 residues. The germline V gene encodes CDR1 SGHRS and CDR2 YFSETQ. V lost 0 bases and J 10 bases, leaving 10 bases between the germline ends. The receptor comes from a man in his fifties or sixties with active or convalescent COVID-19. The V and J genes are TRBV5-1 and TRBJ1-4; D unresolved. The source material was peripheral blood. In DNA form, the CDR3 reads TGCGCCAGCAGCTTGGATCCGGGAGGAAAACTGTTTTTT. Translation gives CASSLDPGGKLFF.